This is a list of T cell receptor beta chains from one sample in a study of glioma-infiltrating T cells after dendritic cell vaccination. TCRdb's copy holds only in-frame clones and misses some; the assay was immunoSEQ multiplex PCR. Of 85,000 to 100,000 clones listed, roughly 77% were seen once; the top ten hold less than 2.5%. Sequences were derived from blood, sampled after dendritic cell vaccination. All receptors derive from a human donor with glioblastoma. Each CDR3 is given with its conserved first and last residue. Fields, in order: CDR3 protein, CDR3 DNA, J gene, D gene, V gene, clone size. The D gene is left open where the match is weak. Part of the rows lack a size; the others show once, few, many or a class for expanded clones.

CASSREGGNTEAFF | TGTGCCAGCAGTCGGGAAGGAGGGAACACTGAAGCTTTCTTT | TRBJ1-1 | NA | TRBV6-5 | NA
CASSDRVATDTQYF | TGTGCCAGCAGTGACAGGGTTGCCACAGATACGCAGTATTTT | TRBJ2-3 | NA | TRBV6-1 | few
CASSLEDRQTTEAFF | TGCGCCAGCAGCCTGGAGGACAGACAAACCACTGAAGCTTTCTTT | TRBJ1-1 | NA | TRBV5-1 | NA
CASSPPGRVVQPQHF | TGTGCCAGCAGCCCACCAGGCAGGGTCGTCCAGCCCCAGCATTTT | TRBJ1-5 | NA | TRBV4-2 | NA
CASSWNGQAGYTF | TGCGCCAGCAGCTGGAATGGACAGGCTGGCTACACCTTC | TRBJ1-2 | TRBD1 | TRBV5-1 | NA
CASNPSVGAGETQYF | TGTGCCAGCAATCCCTCAGTTGGCGCCGGGGAGACCCAGTACTTC | TRBJ2-5 | NA | TRBV6-5 | NA
CASRSRGYPWPQHF | TGTGCCAGTAGGTCTAGGGGGTACCCGTGGCCCCAGCATTTT | TRBJ1-5 | NA | TRBV19 | few
CASSQSGNTIYF | TGTGCCAGTAGTCAGTCTGGAAACACCATATATTTT | TRBJ1-3 | NA | TRBV19 | NA
CASTQDRARQPQHF | TGTGCCAGTACCCAGGACAGGGCGCGTCAGCCCCAGCATTTT | TRBJ1-5 | TRBD1 | TRBV19 | NA
CASSLALTARQETQYF | TGCGCCAGCAGCTTAGCGTTGACAGCAAGACAAGAGACCCAGTACTTC | TRBJ2-5 | NA | TRBV5-1 | NA
CASSEDRGLGEQFF | TGTGCCAGCAGTGAGGACAGGGGGCTAGGTGAGCAGTTCTTC | TRBJ2-1 | TRBD1 | TRBV6-1 | NA
CASSQSPPGVSYNEQFF | TGTGCCAGCAGCCAAAGTCCGCCAGGGGTATCGTACAATGAGCAGTTCTTC | TRBJ2-1 | NA | TRBV14 | NA
CASSLARTKNEQFF | TGTGCCAGCAGCCTAGCGCGCACCAAAAATGAGCAGTTCTTC | TRBJ2-1 | NA | TRBV6-1 | NA
CASSPYMRGLAKNIQYF | TGTGCCAGTAGTCCGTACATGAGGGGGCTAGCCAAAAACATTCAGTACTTC | TRBJ2-4 | TRBD1 | TRBV19 | NA
CASSSNREGANVLTF | TGTGCCAGCTCATCTAACAGGGAAGGGGCCAACGTCCTGACTTTC | TRBJ2-6 | NA | TRBV18 | NA
CASSRRTALNTEAFF | TGTGCCAGCAGTCGTAGGACAGCCCTGAACACTGAAGCTTTCTTT | TRBJ1-1 | NA | TRBV5-4 | NA
CASSKVPSQRGQGYNEQFF | TGTGCCAGCAGCAAAGTTCCCTCTCAGCGGGGACAGGGTTACAATGAGCAGTTCTTC | TRBJ2-1 | NA | TRBV21-1 | NA
CAAGGDQPQHF | TGTGCCGCCGGGGGGGATCAGCCCCAGCATTTT | TRBJ1-5 | NA | TRBV10-3 | once
CASSLVAYGYTF | TGTGCCAGCAGCTTAGTGGCCTATGGCTACACCTTC | TRBJ1-2 | NA | TRBV7-9 | NA
CASSSPDRVNEQFF | TGTGCCAGCAGCTCCCCGGACAGGGTGAATGAGCAGTTCTTC | TRBJ2-1 | TRBD1 | TRBV9 | few
CASSDSIQNEQFF | TGTGCCAGCAGTGACTCGATCCAGAATGAGCAGTTCTTC | TRBJ2-1 | NA | TRBV6-4 | NA
CASSQGFSDSSNQPQHF | TGCGCCAGCAGCCAAGGATTCTCGGACAGTAGCAATCAGCCCCAGCATTTT | TRBJ1-5 | NA | TRBV4-1 | NA
CASSPLGQGGELFF | TGTGCCAGCTCACCACTTGGACAAGGCGGGGAGCTGTTTTTT | TRBJ2-2 | NA | TRBV18 | NA
CASSYKLGTTAGYTF | TGTGCCAGCAGTTACAAGTTGGGTACTACCGCGGGGTACACCTTC | TRBJ1-2 | NA | TRBV6-5 | NA
CASSSGSGEKLFF | TGTGCCAGCAGTTCGGGGAGTGGTGAAAAACTGTTTTTT | TRBJ1-4 | NA | TRBV27 | NA
CASSQGSRPANYGYTF | TGCGCCAGCAGCCAAGGATCGCGGCCAGCCAACTATGGCTACACCTTC | TRBJ1-2 | NA | TRBV4-3 | NA
CASKGTTNTGELFF | TGTGCCAGTAAGGGGACAACGAACACCGGGGAGCTGTTTTTT | TRBJ2-2 | NA | TRBV19 | NA
CASSQATGGAYGYTF | TGTGCCAGCAGCCAAGCGACAGGGGGAGCCTATGGCTACACCTTC | TRBJ1-2 | TRBD1 | TRBV14 | once
CASSISFDEKLFF | TGTGCCAGCAGCATCTCTTTTGATGAAAAACTGTTTTTT | TRBJ1-4 | NA | TRBV7-2 | NA
CASSPIGTDTNYGYTF | TGTGCCAGCAGCCCAATCGGGACAGATACCAACTATGGCTACACCTTC | TRBJ1-2 | TRBD1 | TRBV5-6 | NA
CASSVAGGTNQPQHF | TGTGCCAGCAGCGTGGCAGGGGGTACCAATCAGCCCCAGCATTTT | TRBJ1-5 | TRBD1 | TRBV7-9 | NA
CASSFQAYNEQFF | TGTGCCAGCAGCTTCCAGGCCTACAATGAGCAGTTCTTC | TRBJ2-1 | NA | TRBV7-2 | once